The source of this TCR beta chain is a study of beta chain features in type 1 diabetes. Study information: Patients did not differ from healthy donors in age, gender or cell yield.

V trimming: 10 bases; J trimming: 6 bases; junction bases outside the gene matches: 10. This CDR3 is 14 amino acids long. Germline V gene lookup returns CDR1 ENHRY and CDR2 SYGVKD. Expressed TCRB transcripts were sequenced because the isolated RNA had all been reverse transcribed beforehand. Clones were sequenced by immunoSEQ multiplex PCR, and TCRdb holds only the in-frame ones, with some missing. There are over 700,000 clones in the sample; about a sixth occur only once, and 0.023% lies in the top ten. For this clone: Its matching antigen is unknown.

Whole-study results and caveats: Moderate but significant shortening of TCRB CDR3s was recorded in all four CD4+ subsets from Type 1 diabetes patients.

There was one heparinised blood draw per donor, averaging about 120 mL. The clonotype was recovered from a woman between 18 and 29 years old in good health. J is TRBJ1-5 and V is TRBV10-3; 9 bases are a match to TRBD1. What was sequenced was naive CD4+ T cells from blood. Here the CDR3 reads CATGGTGISQPQHF. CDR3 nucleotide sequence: TGTGCCACCGGCGGGACAGGGATCAGTCAGCCCCAGCATTTT.